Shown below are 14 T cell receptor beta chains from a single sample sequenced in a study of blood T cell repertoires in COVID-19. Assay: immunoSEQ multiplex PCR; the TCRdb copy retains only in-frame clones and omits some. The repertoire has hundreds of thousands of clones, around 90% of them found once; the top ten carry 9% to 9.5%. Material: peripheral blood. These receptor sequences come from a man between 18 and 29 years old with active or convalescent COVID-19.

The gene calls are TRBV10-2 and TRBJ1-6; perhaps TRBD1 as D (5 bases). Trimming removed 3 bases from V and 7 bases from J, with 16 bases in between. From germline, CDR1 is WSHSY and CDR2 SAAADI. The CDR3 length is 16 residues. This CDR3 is CASSENPAGWNSPLHF. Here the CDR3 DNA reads TGCGCCAGCAGTGAAAACCCGGCAGGGTGGAATTCACCCCTCCACTTT.

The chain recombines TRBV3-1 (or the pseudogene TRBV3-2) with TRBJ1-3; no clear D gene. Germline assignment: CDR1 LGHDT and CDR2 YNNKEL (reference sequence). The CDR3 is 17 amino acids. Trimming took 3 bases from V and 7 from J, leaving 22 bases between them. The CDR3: CASSHTTCSGWWNTIYF. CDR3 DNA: TGTGCCAGCAGCCACACGACATGTTCAGGTTGGTGGAACACCATATATTTT.

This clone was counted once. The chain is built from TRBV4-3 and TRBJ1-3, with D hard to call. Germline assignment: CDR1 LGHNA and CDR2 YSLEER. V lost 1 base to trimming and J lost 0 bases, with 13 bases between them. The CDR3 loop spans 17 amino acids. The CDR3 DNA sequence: TGCGCCAGCAGCCAAGCCACAGTGAAGTTCTCTGGAAACACCATATATTTT. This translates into CASSQATVKFSGNTIYF.

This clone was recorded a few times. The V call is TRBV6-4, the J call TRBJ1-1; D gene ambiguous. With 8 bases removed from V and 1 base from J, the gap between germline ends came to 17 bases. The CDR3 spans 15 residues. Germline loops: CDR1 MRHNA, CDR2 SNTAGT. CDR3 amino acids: CASRISAAGNTEAFF. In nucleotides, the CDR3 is TGTGCCAGCCGAATATCCGCGGCGGGGAACACTGAAGCTTTCTTT.

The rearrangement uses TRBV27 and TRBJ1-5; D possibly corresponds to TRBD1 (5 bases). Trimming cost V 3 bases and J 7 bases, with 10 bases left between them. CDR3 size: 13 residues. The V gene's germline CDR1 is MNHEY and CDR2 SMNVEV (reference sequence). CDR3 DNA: TGTGCCAGCAGTTTCATGGCAGGGCAGCCCCAGCATTTT. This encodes CASSFMAGQPQHF.

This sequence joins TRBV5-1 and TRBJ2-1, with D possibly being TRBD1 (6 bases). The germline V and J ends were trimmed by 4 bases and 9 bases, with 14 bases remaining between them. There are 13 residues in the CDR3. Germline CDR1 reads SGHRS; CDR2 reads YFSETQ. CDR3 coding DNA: TGCGCCAGCAGCGAACTGGGGGCGGCTGAGCAGTTCTTC. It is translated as CASSELGAAEQFF. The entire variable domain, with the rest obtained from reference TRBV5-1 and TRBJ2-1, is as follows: KAGVTQTPRYLIKTRGQQVTLSCSPISGHRSVSWYQQTPGQGLQFLFEYFSETQRNKGNFPGRFSGRQFSNSRSEMNVSTLELGDSALYLCASSELGAAEQFFGPGTRLTVL.

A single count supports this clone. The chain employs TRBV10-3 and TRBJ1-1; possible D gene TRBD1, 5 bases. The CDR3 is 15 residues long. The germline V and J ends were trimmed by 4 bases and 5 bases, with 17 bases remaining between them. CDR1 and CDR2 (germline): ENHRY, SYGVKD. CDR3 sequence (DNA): TGTGCCATCAGTGTGAAGCCCAGGGATTTAACTGAAGCTTTCTTT. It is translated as CAISVKPRDLTEAFF.

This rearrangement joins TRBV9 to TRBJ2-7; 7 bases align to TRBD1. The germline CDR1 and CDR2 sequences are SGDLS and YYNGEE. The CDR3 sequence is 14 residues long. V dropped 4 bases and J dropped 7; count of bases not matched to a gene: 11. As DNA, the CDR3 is TGTGCCAGCAGCCCCAGACAGGGTTTGGGAGAGCAGTACTTC. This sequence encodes CASSPRQGLGEQYF.

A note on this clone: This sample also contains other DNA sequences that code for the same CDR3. The CDR3 DNA is TGTGCCAGCAGCCAAGATAGCGGCTACGAGCAGTACTTC. It translates to CASSQDSGYEQYF. The genes are TRBV3-1 (or the pseudogene TRBV3-2) and TRBJ2-7; maybe TRBD2 (6 bases). V shed 0 bases and J shed 3 bases, with 6 bases lying between them. Germline V gene lookup returns CDR1 LGHDT and CDR2 YNNKEL (reference sequence). This CDR3 region has 13 residues.

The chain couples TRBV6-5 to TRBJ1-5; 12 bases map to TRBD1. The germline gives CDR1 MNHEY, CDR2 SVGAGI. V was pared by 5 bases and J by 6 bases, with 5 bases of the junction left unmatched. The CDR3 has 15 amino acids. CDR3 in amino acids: CASSTGTGGTQPQHF. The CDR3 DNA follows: TGTGCCAGCAGTACAGGGACAGGGGGCACTCAGCCCCAGCATTTT.

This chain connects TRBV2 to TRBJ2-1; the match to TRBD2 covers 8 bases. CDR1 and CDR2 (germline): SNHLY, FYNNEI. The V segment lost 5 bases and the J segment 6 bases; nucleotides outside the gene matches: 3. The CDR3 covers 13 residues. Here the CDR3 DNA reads TGTGCCAGCAGTCGCGGGACTAGCAATGAGCAGTTCTTC. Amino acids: CASSRGTSNEQFF.

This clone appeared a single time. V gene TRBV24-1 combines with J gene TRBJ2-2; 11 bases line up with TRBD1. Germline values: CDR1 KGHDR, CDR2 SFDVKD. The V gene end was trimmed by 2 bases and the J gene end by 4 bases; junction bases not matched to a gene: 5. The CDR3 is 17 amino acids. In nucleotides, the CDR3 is TGTGCCACCAGTGATTCCTCCGGGACAGGGGGCACCGGGGAGCTGTTTTTT. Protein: CATSDSSGTGGTGELFF.

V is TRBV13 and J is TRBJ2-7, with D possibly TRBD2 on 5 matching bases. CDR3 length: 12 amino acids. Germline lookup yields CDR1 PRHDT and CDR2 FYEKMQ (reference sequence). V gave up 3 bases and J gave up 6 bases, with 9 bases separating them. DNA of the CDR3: TGTGCCAGCAGCTTTGGGGAGAGCGAGCAGTACTTC. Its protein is CASSFGESEQYF. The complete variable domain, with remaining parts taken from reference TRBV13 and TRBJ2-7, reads AAGVIQSPRHLIKEKRETATLKCYPIPRHDTVYWYQQGPGQDPQFLISFYEKMQSDKGSIPDRFSAQQFSDYHSELNMSSLELGDSALYFCASSFGESEQYFGPGTRLTVT.

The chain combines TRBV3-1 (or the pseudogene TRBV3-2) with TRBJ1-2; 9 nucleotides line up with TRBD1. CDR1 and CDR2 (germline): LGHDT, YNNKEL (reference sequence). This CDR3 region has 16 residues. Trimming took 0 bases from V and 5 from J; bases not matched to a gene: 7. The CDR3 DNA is TGTGCCAGCAGCCAAGATCTAACAGGGGGCGCGTATGGCTACACCTTC. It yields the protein CASSQDLTGGAYGYTF.